This entry describes one TCR beta chain. The antigen remains undetermined. The junction had 7 bases not matched to a gene; V was cut back by 4 bases and J by 8 bases. Per germline, CDR1 SGHRS and CDR2 YFSETQ. CDR3 length: 14 residues. Primers included in the PCR were 60 Vbeta and 13 Jbeta primers. TCRdb keeps only in-frame clones here, not all; method: immunoSEQ multiplex PCR. Here the sample spans 140,000 to 150,000 clones, roughly 70% being singletons. The data derive from a study of cytomegalovirus exposure and HLA in healthy donors. Study results and limitations: Reports showed the classifier diagnosing cytomegalovirus status with high specificity and sensitivity. The presence/absence work took it that sequencing depth was about the same across donors.

Sequencing was done on a sample of PBMCs. The genes are TRBV5-1 and TRBJ1-4; 8 nucleotides line up with TRBD1. The clonotype was recovered from a man between 25 and 39 years old in good health and CMV-seronegative. The CDR3 loop is CASSPGQGGEKLFF. The CDR3 nucleotides read TGCGCCAGCAGCCCCGGACAGGGCGGAGAAAAACTGTTTTTT.